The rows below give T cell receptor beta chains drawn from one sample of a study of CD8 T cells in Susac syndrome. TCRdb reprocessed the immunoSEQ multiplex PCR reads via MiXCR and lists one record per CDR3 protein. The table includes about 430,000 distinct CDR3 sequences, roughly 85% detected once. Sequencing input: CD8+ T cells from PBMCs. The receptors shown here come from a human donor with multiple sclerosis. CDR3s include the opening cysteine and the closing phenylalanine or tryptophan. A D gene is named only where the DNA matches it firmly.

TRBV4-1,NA,CASSHSPDSSRTEAFF
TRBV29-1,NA,CSARAHTEAFF
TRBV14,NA,CASSPYTGDTEAFF
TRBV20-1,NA,CSASLDINYGYTF
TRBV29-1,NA,CSVGATAYNEQFF
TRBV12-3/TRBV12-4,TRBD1,CASSADRDSNQPQHF
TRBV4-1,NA,CASSQDPREAFF
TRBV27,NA,CASSVLGPDTQYF
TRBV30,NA,CAWDTGSEETQYF
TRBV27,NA,CASRPLGGSGNTIYF
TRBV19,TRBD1,CASSIYPINRGGWPQHF
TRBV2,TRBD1,CATWDREETQYF
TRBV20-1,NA,CSARDLFESSGNTIYF
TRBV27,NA,CASSLISGTPNQPQHF
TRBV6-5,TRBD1,CASSYGTGDTDTQYF
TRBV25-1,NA,CASSEELWGATNEKLFF
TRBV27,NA,CASSLYRGPVGELFF
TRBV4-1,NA,CASSQEFAGPRGEQYF
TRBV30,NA,CAWTGDGEKLFF
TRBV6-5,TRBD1,CASSYGQGVNYEQYF
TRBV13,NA,CASSLARPSNEQFF
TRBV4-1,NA,CASSQEGEGPNTEAFF
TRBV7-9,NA,CASSPTPSRVGPTDTQYF
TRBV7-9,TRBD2,CASSPRTSGKLYNEQFF
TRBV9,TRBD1,CASSAGQGGPGELFF
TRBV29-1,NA,CSVVGINEQFF
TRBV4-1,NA,CASSQGQVNGQPQHF
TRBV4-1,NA,CASSQGGPVGELFF
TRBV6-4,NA,CASSDSRGGRHNEQFF
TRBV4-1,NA,CASSQESPTVYGYTF
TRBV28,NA,CASSLKPGLGSYEQYF
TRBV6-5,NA,CASSYSRSGGIANEQFF
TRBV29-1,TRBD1,CSVPPQGARGYTF
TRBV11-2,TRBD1,CASSSRDSYYTEAFF
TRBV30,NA,CAWKMDRETQYF
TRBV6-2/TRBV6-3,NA,CASQVDSEDSPYGYTF
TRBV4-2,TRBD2,CASSQEGGIVAEQYF
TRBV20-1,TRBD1,CSARDIRGQSYEQYF
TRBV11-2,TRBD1,CAAQQGIPYEQYF
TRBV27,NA,CASSFNRDSYNEQFF
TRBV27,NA,CASSLSIQSPLHF